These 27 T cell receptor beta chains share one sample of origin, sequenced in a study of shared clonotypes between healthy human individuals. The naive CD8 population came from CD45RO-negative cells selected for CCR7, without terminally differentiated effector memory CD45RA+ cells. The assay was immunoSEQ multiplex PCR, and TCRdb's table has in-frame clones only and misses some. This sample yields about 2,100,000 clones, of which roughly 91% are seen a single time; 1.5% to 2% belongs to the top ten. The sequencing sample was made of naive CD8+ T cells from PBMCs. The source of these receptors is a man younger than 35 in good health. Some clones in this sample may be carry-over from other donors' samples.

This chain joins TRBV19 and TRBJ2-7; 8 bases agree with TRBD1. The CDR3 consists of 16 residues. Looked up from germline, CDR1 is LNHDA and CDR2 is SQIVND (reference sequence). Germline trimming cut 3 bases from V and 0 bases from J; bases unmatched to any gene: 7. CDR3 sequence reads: CASSISLRGPSYEQYF. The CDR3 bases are TGTGCCAGTAGTATTAGCCTCAGGGGGCCCTCCTACGAGCAGTACTTC.

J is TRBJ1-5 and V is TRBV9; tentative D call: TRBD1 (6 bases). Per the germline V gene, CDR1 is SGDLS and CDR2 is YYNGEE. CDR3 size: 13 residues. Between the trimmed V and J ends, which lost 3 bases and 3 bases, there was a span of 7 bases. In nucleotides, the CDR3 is TGTGCCAGCAGCGCAGGGGCCAATCAGCCCCAGCATTTT. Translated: CASSAGANQPQHF.

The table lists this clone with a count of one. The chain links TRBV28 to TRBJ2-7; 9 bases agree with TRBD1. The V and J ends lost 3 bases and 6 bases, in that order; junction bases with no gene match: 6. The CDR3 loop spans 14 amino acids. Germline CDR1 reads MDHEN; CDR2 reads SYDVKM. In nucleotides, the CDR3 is TGTGCCAGCAGTTTTACGGGACAGGGAGTCGAGCAGTACTTC. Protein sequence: CASSFTGQGVEQYF.

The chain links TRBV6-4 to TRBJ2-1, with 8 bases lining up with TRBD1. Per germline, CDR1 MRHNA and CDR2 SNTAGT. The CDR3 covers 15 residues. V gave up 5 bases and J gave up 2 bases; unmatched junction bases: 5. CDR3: CASSMDRAPYNEQFF. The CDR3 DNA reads TGTGCCAGCAGTATGGACAGGGCACCCTACAATGAGCAGTTCTTC.

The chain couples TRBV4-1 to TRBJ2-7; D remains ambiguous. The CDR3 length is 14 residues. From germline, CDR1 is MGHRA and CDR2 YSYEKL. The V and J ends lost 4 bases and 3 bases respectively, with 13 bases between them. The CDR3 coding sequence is TGCGCCAGCAGCCCCACCCCGGCCAGCTACGAGCAGTACTTC. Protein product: CASSPTPASYEQYF.

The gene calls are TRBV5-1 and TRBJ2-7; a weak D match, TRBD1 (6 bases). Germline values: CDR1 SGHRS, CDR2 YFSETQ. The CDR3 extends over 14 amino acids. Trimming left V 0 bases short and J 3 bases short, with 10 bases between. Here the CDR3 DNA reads TGCGCCAGCAGCTTGGACCGGACAGACTACGAGCAGTACTTC. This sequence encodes CASSLDRTDYEQYF. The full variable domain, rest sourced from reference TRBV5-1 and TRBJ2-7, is KAGVTQTPRYLIKTRGQQVTLSCSPISGHRSVSWYQQTPGQGLQFLFEYFSETQRNKGNFPGRFSGRQFSNSRSEMNVSTLELGDSALYLCASSLDRTDYEQYFGPGTRLTVT.

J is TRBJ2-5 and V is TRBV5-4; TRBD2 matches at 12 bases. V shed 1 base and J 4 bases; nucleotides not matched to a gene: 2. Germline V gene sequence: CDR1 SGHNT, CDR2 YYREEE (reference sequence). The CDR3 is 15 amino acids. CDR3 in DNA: TGTGCCAGCAGCTTGTCTAGCGGGAGGGGAGAGACCCAGTACTTC. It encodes CASSLSSGRGETQYF. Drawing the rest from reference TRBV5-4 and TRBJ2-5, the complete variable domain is ETGVTQSPTHLIKTRGQQVTLRCSSQSGHNTVSWYQQALGQGPQFIFQYYREEENGRGNFPPRFSGLQFPNYSSELNVNALELDDSALYLCASSLSSGRGETQYFGPGTRLLVL.

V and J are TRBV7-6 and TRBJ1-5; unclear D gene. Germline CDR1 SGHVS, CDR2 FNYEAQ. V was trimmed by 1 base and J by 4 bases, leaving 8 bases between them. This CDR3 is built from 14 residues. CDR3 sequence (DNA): TGTGCCAGCAGCTTAGGGGAGGAAAATCAGCCCCAGCATTTT. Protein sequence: CASSLGEENQPQHF.

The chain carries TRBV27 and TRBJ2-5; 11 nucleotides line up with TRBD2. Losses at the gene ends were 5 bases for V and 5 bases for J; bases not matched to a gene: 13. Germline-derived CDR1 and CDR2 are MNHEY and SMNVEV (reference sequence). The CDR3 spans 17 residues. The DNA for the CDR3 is TGTGCCAGCAGTGTCTATAGCGGGAGGGCGTGGGTGGAGACCCAGTACTTC. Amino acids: CASSVYSGRAWVETQYF.

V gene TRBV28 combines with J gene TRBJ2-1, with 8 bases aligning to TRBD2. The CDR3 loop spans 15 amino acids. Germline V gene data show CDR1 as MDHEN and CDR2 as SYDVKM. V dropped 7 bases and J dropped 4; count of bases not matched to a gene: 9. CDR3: CASTPTSGTYNEQFF. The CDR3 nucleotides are TGTGCCAGCACCCCCACTAGCGGAACTTACAATGAGCAGTTCTTC.

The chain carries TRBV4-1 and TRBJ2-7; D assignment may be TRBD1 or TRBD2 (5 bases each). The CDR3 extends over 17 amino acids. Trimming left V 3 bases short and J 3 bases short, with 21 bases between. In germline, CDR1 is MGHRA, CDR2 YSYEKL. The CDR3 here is CASSQETGTVVSYEQYF. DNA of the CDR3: TGCGCCAGCAGCCAGGAAACCGGGACGGTTGTCAGCTACGAGCAGTACTTC.

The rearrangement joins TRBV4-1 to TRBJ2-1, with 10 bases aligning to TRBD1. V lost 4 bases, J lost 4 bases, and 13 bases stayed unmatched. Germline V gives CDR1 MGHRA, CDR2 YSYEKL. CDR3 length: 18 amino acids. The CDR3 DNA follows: TGCGCCAGCAGCCGAATCATAGCGGGACAGGGGATATACAATGAGCAGTTCTTC. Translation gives CASSRIIAGQGIYNEQFF.

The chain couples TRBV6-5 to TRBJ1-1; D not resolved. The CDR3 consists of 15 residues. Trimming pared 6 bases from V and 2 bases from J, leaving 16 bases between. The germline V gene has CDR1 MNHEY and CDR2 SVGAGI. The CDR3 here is CASSASQRVNTEAFF. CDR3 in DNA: TGTGCCAGCAGCGCGTCCCAACGGGTCAACACTGAAGCTTTCTTT.

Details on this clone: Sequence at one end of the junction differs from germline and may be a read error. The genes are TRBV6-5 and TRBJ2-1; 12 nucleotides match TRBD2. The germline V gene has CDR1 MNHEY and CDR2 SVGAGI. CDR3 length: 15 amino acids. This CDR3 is CASSNSSGRVFEQFF. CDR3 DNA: TGTGCCAGCAGTAACTCTAGCGGGAGGGTCTTTGAGCAGTTCTTC.

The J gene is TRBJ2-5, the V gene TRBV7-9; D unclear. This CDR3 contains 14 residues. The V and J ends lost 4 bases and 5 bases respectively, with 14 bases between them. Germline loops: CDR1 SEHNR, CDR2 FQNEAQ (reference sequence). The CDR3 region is CASSSPGLGETQYF. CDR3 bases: TGTGCCAGCAGCTCACCGGGCCTAGGGGAGACCCAGTACTTC.

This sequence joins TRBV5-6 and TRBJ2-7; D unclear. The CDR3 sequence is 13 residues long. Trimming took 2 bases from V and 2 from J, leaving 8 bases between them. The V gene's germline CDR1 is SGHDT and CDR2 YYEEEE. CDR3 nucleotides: TGTGCCAGCAGCTTTTGGCCTACCTACGAGCAGTACTTC. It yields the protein CASSFWPTYEQYF.

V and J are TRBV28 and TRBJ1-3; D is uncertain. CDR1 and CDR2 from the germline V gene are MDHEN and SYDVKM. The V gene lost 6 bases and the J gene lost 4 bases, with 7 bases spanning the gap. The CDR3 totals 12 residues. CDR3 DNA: TGTGCCAGCAGCCCAACCGGAAACACCATATATTTT. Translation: CASSPTGNTIYF.

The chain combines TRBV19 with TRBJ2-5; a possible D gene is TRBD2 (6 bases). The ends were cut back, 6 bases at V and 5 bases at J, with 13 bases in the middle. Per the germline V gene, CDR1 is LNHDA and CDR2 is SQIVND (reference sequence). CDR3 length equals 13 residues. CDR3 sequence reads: CASRMEGRETQYF. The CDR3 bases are TGTGCCAGTAGAATGGAAGGGAGGGAGACCCAGTACTTC.

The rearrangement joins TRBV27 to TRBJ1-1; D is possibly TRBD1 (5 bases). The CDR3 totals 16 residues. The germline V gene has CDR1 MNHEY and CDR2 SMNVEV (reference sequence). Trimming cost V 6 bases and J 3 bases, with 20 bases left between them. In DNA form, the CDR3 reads TGTGCCAGCAGCAGCTCCCGGGGCGGAGGGTACACTGAAGCTTTCTTT. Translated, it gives CASSSSRGGGYTEAFF.

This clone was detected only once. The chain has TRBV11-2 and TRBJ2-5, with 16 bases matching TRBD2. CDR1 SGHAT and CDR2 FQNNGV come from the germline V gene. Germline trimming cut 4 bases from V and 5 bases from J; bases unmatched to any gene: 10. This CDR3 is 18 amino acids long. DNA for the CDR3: TGTGCCAGCAGCTCCCCGGGACTAGCGGGAGGGCGATTGGAGACCCAGTACTTC. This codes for CASSSPGLAGGRLETQYF.

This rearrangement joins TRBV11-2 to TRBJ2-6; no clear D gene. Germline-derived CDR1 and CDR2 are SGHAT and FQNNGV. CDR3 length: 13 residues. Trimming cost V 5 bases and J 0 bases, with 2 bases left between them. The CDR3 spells CASSVSGANVLTF. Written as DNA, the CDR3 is TGTGCCAGCAGCGTCTCTGGGGCCAACGTCCTGACTTTC.

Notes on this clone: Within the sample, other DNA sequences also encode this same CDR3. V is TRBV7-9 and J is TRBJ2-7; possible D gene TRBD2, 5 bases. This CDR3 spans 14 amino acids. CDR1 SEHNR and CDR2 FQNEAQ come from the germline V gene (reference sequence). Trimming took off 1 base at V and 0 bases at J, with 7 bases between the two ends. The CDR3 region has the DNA TGTGCCAGCAGCTTAGACACTAGCTCCTACGAGCAGTACTTC. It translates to CASSLDTSSYEQYF.

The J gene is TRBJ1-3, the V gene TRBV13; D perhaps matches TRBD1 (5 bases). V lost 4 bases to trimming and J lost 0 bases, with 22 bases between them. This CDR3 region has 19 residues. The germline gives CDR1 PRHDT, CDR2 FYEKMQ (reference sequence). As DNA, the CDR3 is TGTGCCAGCAGCTCAATAGTAGGGGCGGCCTCCTCCTCTGGAAACACCATATATTTT. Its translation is CASSSIVGAASSSGNTIYF.

CDR3 amino acids: CASSPRQGLVSNQPQHF. Here the CDR3 DNA reads TGTGCCAGCAGTCCAAGACAGGGCTTAGTGAGCAATCAGCCCCAGCATTTT. The chain uses TRBV27 and TRBJ1-5; 7 nucleotides agree with TRBD1. The CDR3 has 17 amino acids. The junction had 11 bases not matched to a gene; V was cut back by 5 bases and J by 1 base. Germline CDR1 MNHEY, CDR2 SMNVEV (reference sequence).

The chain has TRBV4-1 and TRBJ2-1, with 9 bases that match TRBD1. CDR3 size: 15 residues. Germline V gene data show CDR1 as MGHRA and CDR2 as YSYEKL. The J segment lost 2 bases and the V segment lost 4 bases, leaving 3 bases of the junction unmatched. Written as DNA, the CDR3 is TGCGCCAGCAGCCCCCGGGACAGGGCCTACAATGAGCAGTTCTTC. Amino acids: CASSPRDRAYNEQFF.

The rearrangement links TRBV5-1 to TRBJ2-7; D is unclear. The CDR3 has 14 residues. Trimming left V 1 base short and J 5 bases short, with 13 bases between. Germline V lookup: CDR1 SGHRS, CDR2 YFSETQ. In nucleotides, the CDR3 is TGCGCCAGCAGCTTGTTTGATGTGGGGAACGAGCAGTACTTC. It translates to CASSLFDVGNEQYF.

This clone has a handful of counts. CDR3 coding DNA: TGTGCCAGCAGCGAGGTTGGTAGCTACACCTTC. Translation gives CASSEVGSYTF. The rearrangement uses TRBV5-6 and TRBJ1-2, with D unclear. This CDR3 contains 11 residues. The germline V and J ends were trimmed by 4 bases and 9 bases, with 10 bases remaining between them. Germline CDR1 reads SGHDT; CDR2 reads YYEEEE.